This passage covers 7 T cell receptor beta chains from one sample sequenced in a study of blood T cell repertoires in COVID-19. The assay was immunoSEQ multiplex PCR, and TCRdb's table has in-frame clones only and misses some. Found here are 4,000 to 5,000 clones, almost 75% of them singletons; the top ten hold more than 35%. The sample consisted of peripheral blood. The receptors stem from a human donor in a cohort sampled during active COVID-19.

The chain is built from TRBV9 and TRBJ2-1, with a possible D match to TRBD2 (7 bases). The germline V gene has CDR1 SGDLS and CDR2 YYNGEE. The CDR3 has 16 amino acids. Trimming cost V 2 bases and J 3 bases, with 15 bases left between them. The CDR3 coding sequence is TGTGCCAGCAGCGTCTACGGGGGGCATGGCTACAATGAGCAGTTCTTC. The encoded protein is CASSVYGGHGYNEQFF.

CDR3 protein: CASGNRVGTGELFF. The DNA for the CDR3 is TGTGCCAGCGGGAACAGGGTGGGCACCGGGGAGCTGTTTTTT. The V gene is TRBV3-1 (or the pseudogene TRBV3-2), the J gene TRBJ2-2; possible D gene TRBD1, 6 bases. CDR3 length: 14 residues. The germline V and J ends were trimmed by 8 bases and 4 bases, with 14 bases remaining between them. CDR1 and CDR2 (germline): LGHDT, YNNKEL (reference sequence).

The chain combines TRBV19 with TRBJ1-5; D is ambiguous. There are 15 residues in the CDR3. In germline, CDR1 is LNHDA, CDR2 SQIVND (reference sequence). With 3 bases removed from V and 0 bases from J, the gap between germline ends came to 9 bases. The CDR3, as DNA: TGTGCCAGTAGTATGGGCACCTTTAGCAATCAGCCCCAGCATTTT. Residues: CASSMGTFSNQPQHF.

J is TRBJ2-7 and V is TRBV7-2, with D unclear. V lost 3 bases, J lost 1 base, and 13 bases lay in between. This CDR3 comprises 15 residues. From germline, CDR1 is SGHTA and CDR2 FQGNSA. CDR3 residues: CASSLGPGLSYEQYF. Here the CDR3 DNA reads TGTGCCAGCAGCTTGGGCCCAGGTTTGTCCTACGAGCAGTACTTC.

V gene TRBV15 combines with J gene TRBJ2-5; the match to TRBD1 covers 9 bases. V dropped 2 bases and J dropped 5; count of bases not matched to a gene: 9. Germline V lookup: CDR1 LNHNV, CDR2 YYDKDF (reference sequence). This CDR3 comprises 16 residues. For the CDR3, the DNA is TGTGCCACCAGCAGAAAGGACAGGGGCTCTTTGGAGACCCAGTACTTC. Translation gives CATSRKDRGSLETQYF.

CDR3 sequence: CASSARDRGNSNQPQHF. The DNA of the CDR3 is TGTGCCAGTAGTGCCCGGGACAGGGGGAATAGCAATCAGCCCCAGCATTTT. This chain links TRBV19 with TRBJ1-5; 11 positions agree with TRBD1. There are 17 residues in the CDR3. Trimming cost V 5 bases and J 0 bases; bases outside gene matches: 6. Germline CDR1 reads LNHDA; CDR2 reads SQIVND (reference sequence). The entire variable domain, with the rest obtained from reference TRBV19 and TRBJ1-5, is as follows: DGGITQSPKYLFRKEGQNVTLSCEQNLNHDAMYWYRQDPGQGLRLIYYSQIVNDFQKGDIAEGYSVSREKKESFPLTVTSAQKNPTAFYLCASSARDRGNSNQPQHFGDGTRLSIL.

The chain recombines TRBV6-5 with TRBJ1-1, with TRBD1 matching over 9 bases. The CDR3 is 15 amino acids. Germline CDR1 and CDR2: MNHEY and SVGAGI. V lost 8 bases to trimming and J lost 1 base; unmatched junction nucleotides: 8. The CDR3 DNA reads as TGTGCCAGCCTTACAGGGGGCCGGGGGAACACTGAAGCTTTCTTT. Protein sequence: CASLTGGRGNTEAFF.